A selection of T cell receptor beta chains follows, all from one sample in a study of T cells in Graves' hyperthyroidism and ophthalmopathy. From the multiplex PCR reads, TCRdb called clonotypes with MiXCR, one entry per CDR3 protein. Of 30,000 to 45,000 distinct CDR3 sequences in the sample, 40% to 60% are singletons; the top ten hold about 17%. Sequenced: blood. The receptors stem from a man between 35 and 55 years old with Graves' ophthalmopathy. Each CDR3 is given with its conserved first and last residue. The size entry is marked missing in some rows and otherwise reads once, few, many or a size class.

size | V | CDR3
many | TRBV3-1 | CASRDRTGNTIYF
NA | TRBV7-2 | CASSPGTSGDTQYFGPETQYF
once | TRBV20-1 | CSAREDRGPRHTLHF
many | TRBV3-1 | CASSPGLNSPLHF
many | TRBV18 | CASREGNNNSPLHF
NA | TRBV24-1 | CATSDSGQANYGYTF
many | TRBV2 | CASSSSWMANEQFF
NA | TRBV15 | CATSRTSTDTQYF
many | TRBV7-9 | CASSLVQNTGELFF
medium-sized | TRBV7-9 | CASSLSASSPLHF
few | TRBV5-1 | CASRGTGGIYGYTF
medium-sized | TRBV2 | CASGRRYEQYF
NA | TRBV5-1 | CASSPRTGINEQYF
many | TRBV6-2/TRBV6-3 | CASSGDSEVETQYF
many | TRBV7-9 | CASTNPEQETQYF
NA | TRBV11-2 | CASSHNRTIGSPLHF
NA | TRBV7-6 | CASSRLYRLNTEAFF
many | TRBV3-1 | CASSQQGGIVSYEQYF
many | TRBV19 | CASSTRTANYGYTF
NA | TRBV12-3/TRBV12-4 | CASTPSGSNQPQHF
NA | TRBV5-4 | CASSLGTGYEQYF
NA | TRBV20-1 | CSAPMTDQETQYF
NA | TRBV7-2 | CASGLTRSLETQYF